This T cell receptor beta chain was obtained from a study of T cell clonotyping in hematopoietic cell transplantation (TCRdb year 2021). For the wider study: A total of roughly 150 blood samples were collected in the study from approximately 34 consecutive transplant recipients and their related donors. Recruitment of patients was conducted between September 2015 and early 2017, and follow-up was continued until September 2020 or death. Broad study findings and their caveats: Overlap with donor repertoires was found for only a small fraction of recipient repertoires, with over 95% found to appear de novo at the given depth. Broader TCR repertoire diversity after transplant was predicted by Inverse Simpson Index values from donors and from recipients before transplant. The sample size was limited, and because cells were not sorted, the contributions of CD4 and CD8 repertoires could not be separated. After transplant, TCR diversity in recipients dropped, and pathologically expanded clonotypes climbed progressively between day 30 and day 180.

The immunoSEQ assay, a bias-controlled multiplex PCR using V- and J-specific primers, was used to amplify TCR beta CDR3 regions from genomic DNA. In a second PCR step, the CDR3 amplicons were tagged with a proprietary barcode plus Illumina adapter sequences. An Illumina MiSeq instrument was used for sequencing of the CDR3 libraries. As for the original processing: immunoSEQ Analyzer 3.0 was used for export and quality control, with R Bioconductor and Immunarch used for downstream analyses. Only productive rearrangements within the normalized downsampled data set were used in the calculation of repertoire metrics. Clonotypes larger than 5 templates in the normalized cohort were defined as pathologically expanded. The Inverse Simpson Index served as the measure of repertoire diversity. CMV-specificity analyses were carried out on the non-normalized data set to capture all clonotypes. The immuneACCESS repertoire file appears here via TCRdb, limited to in-frame rearrangements. These files lack a portion of the clones; in checked studies, under half of the deficit traces to unresolved V genes, and the cause of the others is not known. Clonal size and the V and J genes are those of that table, whereas D and trimming came from the DNA. This sample has more than 7,000 clones in its table, and approximately 89% of those were observed once. The ten biggest clones cover around 4.5% of the sample.

From cysteine to phenylalanine, the CDR3 is 14 amino acids long. The only DNA kept is the CDR3, 42 bases in frame from the first base. A distance of 6 bases separates the germline ends of V and J, which lose 0 bases and 0 bases respectively. The CDR1 and CDR2 encoded by the germline V gene are SGHRS and YFSETQ. About this clone: Its antigen is still unknown. One base away there is no much larger clone; base qualities are not given.

This specimen's time point label, per the study, means: 30 days after allo-HCT. Recipient blood was collected about 28 days before transplant and at days 30, 100 and 180 after transplant. Nuclei Lysis Solution was used to extract genomic DNA from fresh or cryopreserved unfractionated peripheral blood mononuclear cells. This TCR was recovered from a female patient aged 50-65 years who had an allogeneic stem cell transplant from an unrelated donor, so the T cells may come from the graft donor. Some clones in this sample may be carry-over from other donors' samples. The chain links TRBV5-1 with TRBJ1-2; the D gene is unclear. Specimen: PBMCs, collected 30 days after allogeneic stem cell transplant. The CDR3 protein: CASSLAESNYGYTF. The DNA sequence is as follows: TGCGCCAGCAGCTTGGCAGAATCTAACTATGGCTACACCTTC.